This passage covers 30 T cell receptor beta chains from one sample sequenced in a study of CD8+ T cells in alopecia areata. Reverse transcribed after extraction, RNA yielded cDNA as the sequencing template. The protocol was immunoSEQ multiplex PCR, while the TCRdb copy is restricted to in-frame clones and leaves out a portion. This sample yields over 150,000 clones, of which around three fifths are seen a single time; 4.5% to 6% belongs to the top ten. The sequenced sample consisted of CD8+ T cells sorted from blood. The receptor set was obtained from a human donor in good health.

The V and J genes are TRBV6-1 and TRBJ1-2; 7 nucleotides agree with TRBD1. This CDR3 comprises 13 residues. V lost 3 bases to trimming and J lost 5 bases; unmatched junction nucleotides: 3. CDR1 and CDR2 from the germline V gene are MNHNS and SASEGT. DNA of the CDR3: TGTGCCAGCAGTGAGACAGGGTGGTATGGCTACACCTTC. Protein sequence: CASSETGWYGYTF.

The V and J genes are TRBV13 and TRBJ2-3, with TRBD1 matching over 8 bases. CDR1 is PRHDT, CDR2 FYEKMQ, per germline (reference sequence). The CDR3 is 16 amino acids. Trimming took 5 bases from V and 4 from J; bases not matched to a gene: 11. The CDR3 DNA reads as TGTGCCAGCAGCCAGAGACAGGGGCCCCCGGCAGATACGCAGTATTTT. Its protein is CASSQRQGPPADTQYF.

The chain joins TRBV27 to TRBJ2-3; 9 positions match TRBD1. The CDR3 covers 14 residues. Germline CDR1 reads MNHEY; CDR2 reads SMNVEV (reference sequence). V shed 6 bases, J shed 5 bases, and the junction held 6 bases outside the gene matches. This chain's CDR3 is CASRITGGRDTQYF. In DNA, the CDR3 is TGTGCCAGCAGAATTACAGGGGGCCGAGATACGCAGTATTTT.

This clone was found once. The V gene is TRBV30, the J gene TRBJ2-7; D could derive from TRBD1 or TRBD2 (5 bases each). Germline V gives CDR1 GTSNPN, CDR2 SVGIG (reference sequence). The CDR3 is made up of 13 amino acids. V shed 2 bases and J shed 7 bases, with 15 bases lying between them. CDR3 residues: CAWSPGAAGEQYF. The CDR3 DNA is TGTGCCTGGAGTCCCGGGGCAGCCGGTGAGCAGTACTTC.

With respect to this clone: This same CDR3 is encoded by further DNA sequences in the sample. V usage is TRBV27 and J usage is TRBJ1-6; perhaps TRBD1 as D (5 bases). V dropped 0 bases and J dropped 9 bases, with 9 bases sitting between them. The CDR3 totals 14 residues. CDR1 MNHEY and CDR2 SMNVEV come from the germline V gene (reference sequence). CDR3 DNA: TGTGCCAGCAGTTTATCGGGCGGGGGTTCACCCCTCCACTTT. Amino acids: CASSLSGGGSPLHF.

This chain joins TRBV7-8 and TRBJ2-1; D not certain. This CDR3 is 16 amino acids long. Germline V gives CDR1 SGHVS, CDR2 FQNEAQ. The V end was cut by 5 bases, the J end by 3 bases, with 17 bases between. CDR3 region: CASSVGNDPGYNEQFF. CDR3 nucleotide sequence: TGTGCCAGCAGCGTAGGAAACGACCCGGGCTACAATGAGCAGTTCTTC.

This clone has a handful of counts. This sequence joins TRBV5-4 and TRBJ1-2, with unresolved D. The CDR3 covers 15 residues. Trimming removed 0 bases at V and 2 bases at J, with 11 bases between. Per germline, CDR1 SGHNT and CDR2 YYREEE (reference sequence). The CDR3 protein is CASSLGLLGNYGYTF. Written as DNA, the CDR3 is TGTGCCAGCAGCTTGGGGTTGCTCGGGAACTATGGCTACACCTTC.

The J gene is TRBJ1-2, the V gene TRBV5-6; 7 nucleotides agree with TRBD1. With 3 bases clipped from V and 3 bases from J, the junction kept 8 bases outside the gene matches. CDR3 size: 15 residues. Germline CDR1 and CDR2: SGHDT and YYEEEE. In DNA form, the CDR3 reads TGTGCCAGCAGCTCTGGGACAGCGAACCACTATGGCTACACCTTC. Amino acid sequence: CASSSGTANHYGYTF.

This chain links TRBV27 with TRBJ2-3, with D perhaps assigned TRBD1 or TRBD2 (6 bases each). CDR1 is MNHEY and CDR2 is SMNVEV in the germline V gene (reference sequence). With 4 bases removed from V and 2 bases from J, the gap between germline ends came to 16 bases. The CDR3 length is 16 residues. CDR3 coding DNA: TGTGCCAGCAGTTCAACGGACCGGGGGCACACAGATACGCAGTATTTT. Protein product: CASSSTDRGHTDTQYF.

This sequence joins TRBV2 and TRBJ2-6; D remains ambiguous. The CDR3 totals 13 residues. The V gene lost 7 bases and the J gene lost 4 bases, with 8 bases spanning the gap. Germline V gene lookup returns CDR1 SNHLY and CDR2 FYNNEI. CDR3 in DNA: TGTGCCAGCACCGGAGCCGGGGCCAACGTCCTGACTTTC. It is translated as CASTGAGANVLTF.

A few counts support this clone. As DNA, the CDR3 is TGTGCCAGCAGTGAAGCGTCTAGGGGGACAGATACGCAGTATTTT. Residues: CASSEASRGTDTQYF. This chain uses TRBV6-1 with TRBJ2-3, with D tentatively TRBD1 (6 bases). The V and J ends lost 0 bases and 3 bases respectively, with 10 bases between them. This CDR3 has 15 amino acids. Germline loops: CDR1 MNHNS, CDR2 SASEGT.

The chain is built from TRBV6-5 and TRBJ2-5; D perhaps matches TRBD2 (5 bases). V was cut by 2 bases and J by 1 base, with 8 bases left in between. Germline V gene lookup returns CDR1 MNHEY and CDR2 SVGAGI. The CDR3 loop spans 14 amino acids. The chain's CDR3 is CASSYGSGQETQYF. CDR3 in DNA: TGTGCCAGCAGTTACGGGAGTGGCCAAGAGACCCAGTACTTC.

The chain carries TRBV28 and TRBJ2-7; TRBD2 might be the D (5 bases). This CDR3 comprises 12 residues. From germline, CDR1 is MDHEN and CDR2 SYDVKM. Trimming removed 3 bases at V and 3 bases at J, with 6 bases between. The CDR3 is CASSFGDYEQYF. CDR3 bases: TGTGCCAGCAGTTTCGGGGACTACGAGCAGTACTTC.

The rearrangement uses TRBV13 and TRBJ1-5, with a possible D match to TRBD1 (6 bases). CDR3 size: 14 residues. V was cut by 4 bases and J by 2 bases, with 9 bases left in between. Germline V gives CDR1 PRHDT, CDR2 FYEKMQ (reference sequence). CDR3 coding DNA: TGTGCCAGCAGCTCCAGGGGCGGCAATCAGCCCCAGCATTTT. Translation: CASSSRGGNQPQHF.

V usage is TRBV6-5 and J usage is TRBJ2-1, with no clear D. CDR1 and CDR2 from the germline V gene are MNHEY and SVGAGI. The V end was cut by 6 bases, the J end by 1 base, with 13 bases between. This CDR3 region has 15 residues. CDR3 region: CASSPAPVSYNEQFF. CDR3 bases: TGTGCCAGCAGCCCAGCGCCGGTATCCTACAATGAGCAGTTCTTC.

Written as DNA, the CDR3 is TGTGCCAGCAGCATCGGGACAGGTGCCTACGAGCAGTACTTC. Translation gives CASSIGTGAYEQYF. The V call is TRBV7-7, the J call TRBJ2-7, with 8 bases fitting TRBD1. The CDR3 loop spans 14 amino acids. Per germline, CDR1 SSHAT and CDR2 FNYEAQ (reference sequence). Unmatched junction bases numbered 5, after V lost 5 bases and J lost 2 bases.

This chain connects TRBV6-1 to TRBJ1-2; D call uncertain. The CDR3 spans 12 residues. V lost 8 bases and J lost 4, with 11 bases in between. Looked up from germline, CDR1 is MNHNS and CDR2 is SASEGT. The CDR3 protein is CASRPAFYGYTF. CDR3 DNA sequence: TGTGCCAGCCGACCGGCGTTCTATGGCTACACCTTC.

The rearrangement uses TRBV27 and TRBJ1-1; D gene uncertain. The CDR3 is made up of 14 amino acids. Trimming took 5 bases from V and 3 from J, leaving 13 bases between them. Germline V gene sequence: CDR1 MNHEY, CDR2 SMNVEV (reference sequence). Here the CDR3 reads CASSPSMYYTEAFF. As DNA, the CDR3 is TGTGCCAGCAGTCCCTCTATGTACTACACTGAAGCTTTCTTT.

The rearrangement links TRBV5-4 to TRBJ2-7; 10 nucleotides align to TRBD1. Trimming cost V 5 bases and J 7 bases; bases outside gene matches: 6. The germline gives CDR1 SGHNT, CDR2 YYREEE (reference sequence). This CDR3 has 13 amino acids. The CDR3 sequence is CASSDRGLREQYF. The CDR3 coding sequence is TGTGCCAGCAGTGACAGGGGGCTCCGGGAGCAGTACTTC.

This chain uses TRBV4-1 with TRBJ2-5; D is unclear. The CDR3 is made up of 15 amino acids. Germline CDR1 and CDR2: MGHRA and YSYEKL. V was trimmed by 3 bases and J by 1 base, leaving 12 bases between them. DNA of the CDR3: TGCGCCAGCAGCCATCCCACGGCCCGCCAAGAGACCCAGTACTTC. It yields the protein CASSHPTARQETQYF.

Points on this clone: The junction and the germline gene differ at one end; a read error may be behind it. The chain links TRBV11-2 to TRBJ1-1; D unclear. Germline lookup yields CDR1 SGHAT and CDR2 FQNNGV. This CDR3 is 15 amino acids long. The CDR3 DNA reads as TGTGCCAGCAGCTTCGCCGTTCAGGCGAACCCTGAAGCTTTCTTT. This translates into CASSFAVQANPEAFF.

The chain couples TRBV2 to TRBJ2-5; 10 nucleotides align to TRBD2. V lost 9 bases to trimming and J lost 3 bases; unmatched junction nucleotides: 4. The CDR3 extends over 13 amino acids. The germline V gene encodes CDR1 SNHLY and CDR2 FYNNEI. The CDR3 DNA follows: TGTGCCAGTAGGACTAGCGGTGAAGAGACCCAGTACTTC. Protein product: CASRTSGEETQYF.

The CDR3 reads CASSHEIFPDTQYF. Here the CDR3 DNA reads TGTGCCAGCAGCCACGAGATATTCCCAGATACGCAGTATTTT. The chain combines TRBV14 with TRBJ2-3; D remains ambiguous. V was shortened by 3 bases and J by 4 bases, with 11 bases between the two germline ends. This CDR3 comprises 14 residues. Per germline, CDR1 SGHDN and CDR2 FVKESK.

The V and J genes are TRBV29-1 and TRBJ2-5; the match to TRBD1 covers 7 bases. Germline assignment: CDR1 SQVTM and CDR2 ANQGSEA. This CDR3 has 13 residues. After removal of 7 bases from V and 3 bases from J, the junction contained 8 bases not matched to a gene. The CDR3 DNA sequence: TGCAGCGCCGTTCAAGGGGGCAAAGAGACCCAGTACTTC. Translated: CSAVQGGKETQYF.

The V and J genes are TRBV7-6 and TRBJ2-7; a possible D gene is TRBD1 (6 bases). V lost 7 bases and J lost 4, with 11 bases in between. Germline assignment: CDR1 SGHVS and CDR2 FNYEAQ. The CDR3 sequence is 12 residues long. This chain's CDR3 is CASMGALYEQYF. The CDR3 DNA reads as TGTGCCAGCATGGGGGCGCTTTACGAGCAGTACTTC.

The CDR3 sequence: CAWKMNREAFF. The CDR3 DNA reads TGTGCCTGGAAAATGAACCGTGAAGCTTTCTTT. The chain employs TRBV30 and TRBJ1-1; D is ambiguous. The length of the CDR3 is 11 residues. V gave up 4 bases and J gave up 7 bases, with 10 bases separating them. Germline CDR1 GTSNPN, CDR2 SVGIG (reference sequence).

This clone was detected only a few times. This chain links TRBV5-6 with TRBJ2-1; D is undetermined. CDR3 size: 15 residues. Germline assignment: CDR1 SGHDT and CDR2 YYEEEE. Trimming cost V 0 bases and J 2 bases, with 9 bases left between them. The CDR3 loop reads CASSLDVLTYNEQFF. CDR3 in DNA: TGTGCCAGCAGCTTGGATGTCCTAACCTACAATGAGCAGTTCTTC.

The chain uses TRBV27 and TRBJ1-2; no definite D call. Germline V gene lookup returns CDR1 MNHEY and CDR2 SMNVEV (reference sequence). Deletions cut 8 bases from V and 0 bases from J, with 13 bases between. This CDR3 has 14 amino acids. As DNA, the CDR3 is TGTGCCAGCTCCTACGTCCCGGCTAACTATGGCTACACCTTC. Translated: CASSYVPANYGYTF.

The chain joins TRBV5-1 to TRBJ2-3; weak D call: TRBD2 (6 bases). This CDR3 spans 16 amino acids. Per germline, CDR1 SGHRS and CDR2 YFSETQ. V lost 0 bases, J lost 4 bases, and 15 bases lay in between. Here the CDR3 reads CASSLDEGRNADTQYF. CDR3 DNA: TGCGCCAGCAGCTTGGATGAGGGGAGGAACGCAGATACGCAGTATTTT.

In DNA form, the CDR3 reads TGCGCCAGCAGCCACTATTGGGGCTCGGAACCCCTCCACTTT. It is translated as CASSHYWGSEPLHF. The V and J genes are TRBV4-1 and TRBJ1-6, with D possibly matching TRBD1 (5 bases). CDR1 is MGHRA, CDR2 YSYEKL, per germline. The CDR3 sequence is 14 residues long. Trimming pared 3 bases from V and 12 bases from J, leaving 15 bases between.